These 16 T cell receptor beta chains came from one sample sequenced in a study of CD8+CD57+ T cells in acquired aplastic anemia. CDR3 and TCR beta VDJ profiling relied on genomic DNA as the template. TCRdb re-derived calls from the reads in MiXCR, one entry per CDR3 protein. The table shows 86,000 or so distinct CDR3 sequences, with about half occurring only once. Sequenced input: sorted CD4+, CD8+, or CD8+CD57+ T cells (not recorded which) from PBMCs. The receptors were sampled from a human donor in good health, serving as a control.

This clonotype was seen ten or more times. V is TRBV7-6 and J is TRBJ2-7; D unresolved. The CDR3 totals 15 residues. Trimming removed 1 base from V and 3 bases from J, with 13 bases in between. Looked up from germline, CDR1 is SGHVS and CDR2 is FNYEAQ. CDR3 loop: CASSLGPGVIYEQYF. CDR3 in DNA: TGTGCCAGCAGCTTAGGCCCGGGTGTAATCTACGAGCAGTACTTC.

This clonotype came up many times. CDR3 amino acids: CASSLVGGPYNEQFF. The CDR3 DNA sequence: TGTGCCAGCAGCTTAGTCGGGGGGCCTTACAATGAGCAGTTCTTC. The J gene is TRBJ2-1, the V gene TRBV11-3, with a tentative D call TRBD2 (7 bases). Trimming pared 1 base from V and 4 bases from J, leaving 11 bases between. Germline loops: CDR1 SGHNT, CDR2 YENEEA. The CDR3 contains 15 residues.

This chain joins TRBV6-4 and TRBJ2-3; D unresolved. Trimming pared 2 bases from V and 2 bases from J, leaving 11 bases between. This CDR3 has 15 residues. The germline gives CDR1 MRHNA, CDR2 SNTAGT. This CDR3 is CASSDSGPFTDTQYF. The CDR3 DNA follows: TGTGCCAGCAGTGACAGTGGGCCGTTCACAGATACGCAGTATTTT.

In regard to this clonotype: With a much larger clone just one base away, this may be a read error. CDR3 region: CATRRLAGGLPDNEQFF. CDR3 bases: TGTGCCACCAGGAGACTAGCGGGGGGCCTTCCTGACAATGAGCAGTTCTTC. The J gene is TRBJ2-1, the V gene TRBV15; 13 bases line up with TRBD2. V lost 6 bases to trimming and J lost 5 bases; unmatched junction nucleotides: 10. This CDR3 has 17 residues. Germline V lookup: CDR1 LNHNV, CDR2 YYDKDF (reference sequence).

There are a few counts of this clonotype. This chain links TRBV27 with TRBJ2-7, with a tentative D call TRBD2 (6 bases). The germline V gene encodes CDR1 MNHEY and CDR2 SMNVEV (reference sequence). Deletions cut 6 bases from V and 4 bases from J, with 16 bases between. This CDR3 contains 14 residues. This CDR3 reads CASSPAEGSYEQYF. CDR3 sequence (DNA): TGTGCCAGCAGCCCCGCGGAGGGAAGTTACGAGCAGTACTTC.

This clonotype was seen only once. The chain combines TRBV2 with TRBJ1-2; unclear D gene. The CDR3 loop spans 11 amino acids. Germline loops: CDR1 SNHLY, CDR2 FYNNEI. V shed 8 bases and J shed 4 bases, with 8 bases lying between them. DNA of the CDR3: TGTGCCAGCGCGCAGGCCTATGGCTACACCTTC. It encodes CASAQAYGYTF.

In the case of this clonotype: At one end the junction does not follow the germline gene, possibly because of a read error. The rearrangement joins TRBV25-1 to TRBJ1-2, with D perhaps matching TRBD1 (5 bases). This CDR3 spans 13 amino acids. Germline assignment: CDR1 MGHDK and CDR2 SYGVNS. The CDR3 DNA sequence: TGTGCCAGCAGTGAATACGGGACCTATGGCTACATCTTC. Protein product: CASSEYGTYGYIF.

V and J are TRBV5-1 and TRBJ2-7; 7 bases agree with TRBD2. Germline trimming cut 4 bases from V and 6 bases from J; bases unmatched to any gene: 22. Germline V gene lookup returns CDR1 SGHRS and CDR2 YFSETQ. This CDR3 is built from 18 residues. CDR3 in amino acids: CASSSRGYRDYTLFEQYF. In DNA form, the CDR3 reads TGCGCCAGCAGCAGCCGGGGCTACCGGGACTACACGCTTTTCGAGCAGTACTTC.

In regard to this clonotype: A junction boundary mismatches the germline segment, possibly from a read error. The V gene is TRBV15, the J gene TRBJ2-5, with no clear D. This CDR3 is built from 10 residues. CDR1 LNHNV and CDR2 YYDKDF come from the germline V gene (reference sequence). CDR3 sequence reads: CATPGETQYF. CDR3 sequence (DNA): TGTGCCACCCCTGGAGAGACTCAGTACTTC.

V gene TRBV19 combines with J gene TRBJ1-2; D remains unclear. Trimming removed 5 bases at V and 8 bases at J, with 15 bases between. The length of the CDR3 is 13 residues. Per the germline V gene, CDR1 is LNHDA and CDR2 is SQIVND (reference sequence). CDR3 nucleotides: TGTGCCAGTAGTCCCACGGGTAGGGAAGGCTACACCTTC. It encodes CASSPTGREGYTF.

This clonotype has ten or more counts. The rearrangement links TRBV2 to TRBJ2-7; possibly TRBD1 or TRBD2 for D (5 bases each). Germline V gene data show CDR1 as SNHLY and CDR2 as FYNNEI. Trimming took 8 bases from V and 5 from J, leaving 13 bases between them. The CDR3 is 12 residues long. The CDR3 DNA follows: TGTGCCAGCGAGGGGACCGCCGACGAGCAGTACTTC. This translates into CASEGTADEQYF.

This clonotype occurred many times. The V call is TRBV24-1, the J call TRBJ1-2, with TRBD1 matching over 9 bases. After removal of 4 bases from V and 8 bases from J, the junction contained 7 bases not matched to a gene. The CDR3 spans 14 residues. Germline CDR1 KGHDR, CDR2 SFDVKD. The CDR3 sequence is CATSDTDRGGGYTF. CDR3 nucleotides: TGTGCCACCAGTGACACGGACAGGGGAGGCGGCTACACCTTC.

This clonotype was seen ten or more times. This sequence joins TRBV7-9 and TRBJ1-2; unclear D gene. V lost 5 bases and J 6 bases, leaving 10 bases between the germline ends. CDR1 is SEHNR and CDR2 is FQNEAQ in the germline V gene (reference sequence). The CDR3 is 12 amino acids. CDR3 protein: CASSEKTDGYTF. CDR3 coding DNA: TGTGCCAGCAGCGAGAAAACGGATGGCTACACCTTC.

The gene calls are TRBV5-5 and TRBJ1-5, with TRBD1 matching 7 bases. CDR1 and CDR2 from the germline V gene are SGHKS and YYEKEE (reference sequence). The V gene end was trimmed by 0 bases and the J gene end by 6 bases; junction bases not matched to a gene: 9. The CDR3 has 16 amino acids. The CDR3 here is CASSLGPDRDSQPQHF. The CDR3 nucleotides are TGTGCCAGCAGCTTGGGACCCGACAGGGATAGTCAGCCCCAGCATTTT.

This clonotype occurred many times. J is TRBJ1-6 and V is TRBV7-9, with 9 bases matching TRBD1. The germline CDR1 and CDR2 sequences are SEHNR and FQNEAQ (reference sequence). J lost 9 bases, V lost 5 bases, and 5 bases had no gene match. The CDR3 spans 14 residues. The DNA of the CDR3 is TGTGCCAGCAGCCTCGGACAGGGGTTTTCACCCCTCCACTTT. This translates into CASSLGQGFSPLHF.

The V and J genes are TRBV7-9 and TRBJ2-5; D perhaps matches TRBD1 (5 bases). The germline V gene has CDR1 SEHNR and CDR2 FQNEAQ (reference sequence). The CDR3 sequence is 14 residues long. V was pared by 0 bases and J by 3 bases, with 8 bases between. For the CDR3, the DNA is TGTGCCAGCAGCTTAGCCCCGACAGAAGAGACCCAGTACTTC. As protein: CASSLAPTEETQYF.